The 31 T cell receptor beta chains reported below all come from one sample, sequenced in a study of beta chain features in type 1 diabetes. Study outcomes and limitations: TCRB CDR3 length was moderately but significantly reduced in all four CD4+ subsets of Type 1 diabetes patients.

What these receptors recognize is not known. What was sequenced were expressed TCRB transcripts, since all of the isolated RNA had been reverse transcribed. Clones were sequenced by immunoSEQ multiplex PCR, and TCRdb holds only the in-frame ones, with some missing. The sample has about 120,000 clones, 16% seen once. The sample comprised central memory CD4+ T cells from blood. Receptors originate from a man aged 30-40 years with type 1 diabetes.

This clone was detected only a few times. A much larger clone is a single base away; this may be a read error. This same CDR3 is encoded by further DNA sequences in the sample. This chain links TRBV2 with TRBJ2-5; D could derive from TRBD1 or TRBD2 (5 bases each). This CDR3 region has 11 residues. The V gene's germline CDR1 is SNHLY and CDR2 FYNNEI. Between the trimmed V and J ends, which lost 6 bases and 3 bases, there was a span of 5 bases. The CDR3 nucleotides are TGTGCCAGCAGGGGGGAAGAGACCCAGTACTTC. Residues: CASRGEETQYF. The entire variable domain, with the rest obtained from reference TRBV2 and TRBJ2-5, is as follows: EPEVTQTPSHQVTQMGQEVILRCVPISNHLYFYWYRQILGQKVEFLVSFYNNEISEKSEIFDDQFSVERPDGSNFTLKIRSTKLEDSAMYFCASRGEETQYFGPGTRLLVL.

This clone was detected many times. The chain carries TRBV19 and TRBJ1-5, with D perhaps TRBD1 (5 bases). The CDR3 has 13 amino acids. The V end was cut by 6 bases, the J end by 7 bases, with 13 bases between. Germline values: CDR1 LNHDA, CDR2 SQIVND (reference sequence). CDR3 nucleotides: TGTGCCAGTAGAGGAGGGGAGGGCCAGCCCCAGCATTTT. It is translated as CASRGGEGQPQHF.

CDR3 nucleotide sequence: TGTGCCAGCACCCCGGACCGGTTAAGGGAAGCTTTCTTT. Amino acids: CASTPDRLREAFF. This chain connects TRBV7-2 to TRBJ1-1, with D unclear. This CDR3 spans 13 amino acids. Trimming shortened V by 7 bases and J by 8 bases, and 17 bases separated the two germline ends. The germline V gene encodes CDR1 SGHTA and CDR2 FQGNSA.

Only one count was recorded for this clone. J is TRBJ1-5 and V is TRBV6-5; D is perhaps TRBD1 (5 bases). The CDR3 is made up of 14 amino acids. V lost 6 bases and J lost 2, with 11 bases in between. Germline V gene lookup returns CDR1 MNHEY and CDR2 SVGAGI. In DNA, the CDR3 is TGTGCCAGCAGGTCAGGGCAGGGCAATCAGCCCCAGCATTTT. Amino acids: CASRSGQGNQPQHF.

Only a few counts were recorded for this clone. The chain couples TRBV5-1 to TRBJ1-2; tentative D call: TRBD1 (6 bases). Germline CDR1 is SGHRS and CDR2 is YFSETQ. The CDR3 covers 13 residues. Between the trimmed V and J ends, which lost 4 bases and 4 bases, there was a span of 11 bases. The CDR3 here is CASSPGQSYGYTF. The CDR3, as DNA: TGCGCCAGCAGCCCCGGACAGAGCTATGGCTACACCTTC. Combining the CDR3 with reference TRBV5-1 and TRBJ1-2 gives the whole variable domain KAGVTQTPRYLIKTRGQQVTLSCSPISGHRSVSWYQQTPGQGLQFLFEYFSETQRNKGNFPGRFSGRQFSNSRSEMNVSTLELGDSALYLCASSPGQSYGYTFGSGTRLTVV.

In regard to this clone: No conserved phenylalanine or tryptophan is present at the end of the CDR3, so a read error is the likely explanation. No DNA is shown, since the ends of the CDR3 on it are uncertain; the CDR3 is the one TCRdb lists. The rearrangement joins TRBV4-3 to TRBJ1-5. The CDR3 adds up to 13 amino acids, both ends counted. Germline CDR1 LGHNA, CDR2 YSLEER. The CDR3 spells CASSRAPEGSLGI.

The V and J genes are TRBV9 and TRBJ2-2; the D gene is possibly TRBD2 (5 bases). CDR3 length equals 14 residues. V shed 5 bases and J shed 3 bases, with 11 bases lying between them. Germline CDR1 reads SGDLS; CDR2 reads YYNGEE. In DNA form, the CDR3 reads TGTGCCAGCAGTTCGGGGTGCGACACCGGGGAGCTGTTTTTT. Amino acid sequence: CASSSGCDTGELFF.

This clone turned up a few times. The chain links TRBV7-9 to TRBJ2-5; D not resolved. Trimming removed 5 bases at V and 2 bases at J, with 9 bases between. The CDR3 is 13 amino acids. Germline V lookup: CDR1 SEHNR, CDR2 FQNEAQ (reference sequence). The CDR3 DNA is TGTGCCAGCAGCCCTCAGGAACAAGAGACCCAGTACTTC. Its translation is CASSPQEQETQYF.

This clone was counted a few times. The chain uses TRBV19 and TRBJ2-2; D unclear. Germline V gives CDR1 LNHDA, CDR2 SQIVND (reference sequence). V lost 8 bases and J lost 4, with 8 bases in between. This CDR3 is built from 12 residues. In DNA form, the CDR3 reads TGTGCCAGTGCTTGGGGCACCGGGGAGCTGTTTTTT. This gives the protein CASAWGTGELFF.

This clone has a handful of counts. V usage is TRBV19 and J usage is TRBJ1-1; 8 nucleotides align to TRBD1. The CDR3 runs 13 residues. CDR1 and CDR2 from the germline V gene are LNHDA and SQIVND (reference sequence). V lost 6 bases, J lost 8 bases, and 8 bases stayed unmatched. The CDR3 spells CASSRQGRGEAFF. The CDR3 DNA follows: TGTGCCAGTAGCAGACAGGGGCGAGGGGAAGCTTTCTTT.

The J gene is TRBJ2-2, the V gene TRBV29-1; the D is unclear. Germline loops: CDR1 SQVTM, CDR2 ANQGSEA. With 6 bases removed from V and 0 bases from J, the gap between germline ends came to 5 bases. The CDR3 runs 12 residues. The DNA for the CDR3 is TGCAGCGTCCGGCCGAACACCGGGGAGCTGTTTTTT. Encoded protein: CSVRPNTGELFF.

Only a few counts were recorded for this clone. This chain joins TRBV30 and TRBJ1-2, with a weak D call TRBD1 (6 bases). The germline CDR1 and CDR2 sequences are GTSNPN and SVGIG (reference sequence). Trimming removed 5 bases at V and 4 bases at J, with 14 bases between. The CDR3 loop spans 13 amino acids. The CDR3 protein is CAWSPGTIYGYTF. In DNA, the CDR3 is TGTGCCTGGTCTCCCGGGACAATCTATGGCTACACCTTC.

This clone came up a few times. V gene TRBV6-1 combines with J gene TRBJ1-5; 9 bases align to TRBD1. The J segment lost 1 base and the V segment lost 2 bases, leaving 3 bases of the junction unmatched. Per germline, CDR1 MNHNS and CDR2 SASEGT. The CDR3 loop spans 16 amino acids. The CDR3 region is CASSEFGQGSNQPQHF. The CDR3 DNA follows: TGTGCCAGCAGTGAATTCGGACAGGGGAGCAATCAGCCCCAGCATTTT.

The chain has TRBV9 and TRBJ2-3; D call uncertain. Trimming pared 0 bases from V and 1 base from J, leaving 12 bases between. CDR3 length: 16 residues. The V gene's germline CDR1 is SGDLS and CDR2 YYNGEE. This chain's CDR3 is CASSVAGLQGTDTQYF. CDR3 coding DNA: TGTGCCAGCAGCGTAGCTGGATTGCAGGGCACAGATACGCAGTATTTT.

This clone was found a few times. V is TRBV4-3 and J is TRBJ2-3; 7 bases align to TRBD1. V lost 4 bases to trimming and J lost 12 bases; unmatched junction nucleotides: 13. Germline V lookup: CDR1 LGHNA, CDR2 YSLEER. The CDR3 runs to 14 residues. CDR3 region: CASSPSDRSVTQYF. The CDR3 DNA reads TGCGCCAGCAGCCCATCGGACAGGAGCGTTACACAGTATTTT.

This clone occurred a few times. The J gene is TRBJ2-3, the V gene TRBV2; 8 nucleotides match TRBD1. V lost 6 bases, J lost 6 bases, and 8 bases stayed unmatched. The CDR3 extends over 14 amino acids. Germline V gives CDR1 SNHLY, CDR2 FYNNEI. CDR3 region: CASSEDRARDTQYF. The CDR3, as DNA: TGTGCCAGCAGCGAGGACAGGGCCAGGGATACGCAGTATTTT. Complete variable domain (other parts from reference TRBV2 and TRBJ2-3): EPEVTQTPSHQVTQMGQEVILRCVPISNHLYFYWYRQILGQKVEFLVSFYNNEISEKSEIFDDQFSVERPDGSNFTLKIRSTKLEDSAMYFCASSEDRARDTQYFGPGTRLTVL.

Only a few counts were recorded for this clone. In DNA form, the CDR3 reads TGTGCCATCAGTGATAGGACAAACACCGGGGAGCTGTTTTTT. This translates into CAISDRTNTGELFF. The chain recombines TRBV10-3 with TRBJ2-2, with D maybe TRBD1 (5 bases). Germline-derived CDR1 and CDR2 are ENHRY and SYGVKD. This CDR3 contains 14 residues. V lost 3 bases, J lost 2 bases, and 7 bases lay in between.

In its sample, this clone is medium-sized (0.01 to 0.1%). The chain couples TRBV7-6 to TRBJ2-3; 9 nucleotides align to TRBD1. Germline-derived CDR1 and CDR2 are SGHVS and FNYEAQ. The CDR3 totals 18 residues. V lost 5 bases and J lost 0; bases outside the gene matches: 12. CDR3 in DNA: TGTGCCAGCAGCCCGGGGACAGGGATAACTTCTAGCACAGATACGCAGTATTTT. This translates into CASSPGTGITSSTDTQYF.

The CDR3 sequence: CASSIALGETQYF. The CDR3 DNA follows: TGTGCCAGTAGTATAGCATTGGGAGAGACCCAGTACTTC. The chain links TRBV19 to TRBJ2-5; D gene uncertain. Between the trimmed V and J ends, which lost 1 base and 4 bases, there was a span of 7 bases. The CDR3 spans 13 residues. CDR1 is LNHDA and CDR2 is SQIVND in the germline V gene (reference sequence).

This clone came up a few times. The chain employs TRBV19 and TRBJ1-3; no firm D call. The V end lost 5 bases, the J end lost 4 bases, and 15 bases lay between the germline ends. CDR1 is LNHDA, CDR2 SQIVND, per germline (reference sequence). The CDR3 length is 15 residues. The CDR3 sequence: CASSDEVPPGNTIYF. In DNA, the CDR3 is TGTGCCAGTAGTGACGAGGTCCCACCGGGAAACACCATATATTTT.

This clone was detected a few times. The J gene is TRBJ2-7, the V gene TRBV7-2, with D perhaps matching TRBD2 (6 bases). Trimming left V 1 base short and J 4 bases short, with 17 bases between. Germline CDR1 is SGHTA and CDR2 is FQGNSA. The CDR3 loop spans 16 amino acids. In nucleotides, the CDR3 is TGTGCCAGCAGCTTAGGCGGGGAACAGACTGGGTACGAGCAGTACTTC. Its protein product is CASSLGGEQTGYEQYF.

This clone was observed a few times. This chain links TRBV5-6 with TRBJ2-1; D tentatively fits TRBD1 or TRBD2 (6 bases each). Germline V gene lookup returns CDR1 SGHDT and CDR2 YYEEEE. The V end was cut by 0 bases, the J end by 3 bases, with 13 bases between. This CDR3 is built from 16 residues. The CDR3 coding sequence is TGTGCCAGCAGCTTGGCAGGACGGGGGCTCTACAATGAGCAGTTCTTC. This codes for CASSLAGRGLYNEQFF. The full variable domain, rest sourced from reference TRBV5-6 and TRBJ2-1, is DAGVTQSPTHLIKTRGQQVTLRCSPKSGHDTVSWYQQALGQGPQFIFQYYEEEERQRGNFPDRFSGHQFPNYSSELNVNALLLGDSALYLCASSLAGRGLYNEQFFGPGTRLTVL.

The J gene is TRBJ1-6, the V gene TRBV30; D perhaps matches TRBD1 (6 bases). The germline CDR1 and CDR2 sequences are GTSNPN and SVGIG (reference sequence). There are 13 residues in the CDR3. With 0 bases removed from V and 11 bases from J, the gap between germline ends came to 11 bases. The CDR3, as DNA: TGTGCCTGGAGTGTGCAACAGGGTCCACCCCTCCACTTT. It encodes CAWSVQQGPPLHF.

This clone was detected a few times. The V gene is TRBV28, the J gene TRBJ2-1, with D possibly TRBD1 on 5 matching bases. This CDR3 has 13 residues. Germline V gives CDR1 MDHEN, CDR2 SYDVKM. With 8 bases removed from V and 11 bases from J, the gap between germline ends came to 19 bases. For the CDR3, the DNA is TGTGCCAGCGTGCTCCAGGGTCGATCGCAGCAGTTCTTC. This translates into CASVLQGRSQQFF.

J is TRBJ2-1 and V is TRBV4-2; maybe TRBD2 (5 bases). V was clipped by 0 bases and J by 10 bases, with 16 bases between them. The CDR3 sequence is 15 residues long. Germline V CDR1 and CDR2: LGHNA, YNFKEQ. CDR3 in amino acids: CASSQELAALREQFF. CDR3 nucleotide sequence: TGTGCCAGCAGCCAAGAGCTAGCAGCCCTGAGAGAGCAGTTCTTC.

The chain is built from TRBV28 and TRBJ1-2; D not certain. Trimming stripped 8 bases from V and 2 bases from J, with 15 bases between. CDR1 MDHEN and CDR2 SYDVKM come from the germline V gene. The CDR3 extends over 14 amino acids. CDR3 residues: CASQHGSRNYGYTF. CDR3 nucleotides: TGTGCCAGCCAACACGGGTCTCGGAACTATGGCTACACCTTC.

The chain is built from TRBV2 and TRBJ1-1; 8 positions agree with TRBD1. This CDR3 has 15 residues. The germline V gene encodes CDR1 SNHLY and CDR2 FYNNEI. V shed 3 bases, J shed 3 bases, and the junction held 6 bases outside the gene matches. Written as DNA, the CDR3 is TGTGCCAGCAGTGATGCAGGGGGCCGGGACACTGAAGCTTTCTTT. Protein product: CASSDAGGRDTEAFF.

The chain combines TRBV14 with TRBJ2-3; no definite D call. Deletions cut 0 bases from V and 2 bases from J, with 3 bases between. Germline CDR1 and CDR2: SGHDN and FVKESK. The CDR3 is 13 residues long. Here the CDR3 reads CASSQDFTDTQYF. The CDR3 bases are TGTGCCAGCAGCCAAGACTTCACAGATACGCAGTATTTT.

The gene calls are TRBV25-1 and TRBJ1-6, with 9 bases lining up with TRBD1. The ends lost 4 bases at V and 7 bases at J; junction bases unmatched: 2. The CDR3 sequence is 14 residues long. Germline CDR1 MGHDK, CDR2 SYGVNS. CDR3 sequence: CASSADRGNSPLHF. CDR3 sequence (DNA): TGTGCCAGCAGTGCTGACAGGGGGAATTCACCCCTCCACTTT.

The chain carries TRBV18 and TRBJ1-4, with a possible D match to TRBD1 (5 bases). Trimming cost V 3 bases and J 8 bases, with 10 bases left between them. Germline loops: CDR1 KGHSH, CDR2 LQKENI. CDR3 length: 13 amino acids. The CDR3 nucleotides are TGTGCCAGCTCACCTGGGCAGGGAGAAAAACTGTTTTTT. Translated: CASSPGQGEKLFF.

This clone was detected only a few times. The V and J genes are TRBV29-1 and TRBJ2-1, with a weak D call TRBD1 (5 bases). CDR3 length equals 14 residues. Trimming pared 2 bases from V and 1 base from J, leaving 9 bases between. CDR1 and CDR2 (germline): SQVTM, ANQGSEA. CDR3 sequence (DNA): TGCAGCGTTGAACCCGACAGATCCTACAATGAGCAGTTCTTC. It specifies CSVEPDRSYNEQFF.